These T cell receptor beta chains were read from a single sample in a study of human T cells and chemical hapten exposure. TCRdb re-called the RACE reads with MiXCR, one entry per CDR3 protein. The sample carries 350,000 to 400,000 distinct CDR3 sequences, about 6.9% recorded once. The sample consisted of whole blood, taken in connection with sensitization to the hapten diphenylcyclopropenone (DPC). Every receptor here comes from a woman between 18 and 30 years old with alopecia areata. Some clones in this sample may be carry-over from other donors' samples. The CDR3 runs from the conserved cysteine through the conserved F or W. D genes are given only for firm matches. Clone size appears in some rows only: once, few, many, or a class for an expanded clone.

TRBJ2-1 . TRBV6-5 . CASSYSQWGKISYNEQFF TGTGCCAGCAGTTACTCACAATGGGGGAAAATTTCCTACAATGAGCAGTTCTTC
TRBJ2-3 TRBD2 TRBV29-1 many CSVPLSGASTDTQYF TGCAGCGTCCCTCTTAGCGGGGCTAGCACAGATACGCAGTATTTT
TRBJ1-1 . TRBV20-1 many CSAAPGTRPDAFF TGCAGTGCTGCCCCCGGGACAAGGCCTGACGCTTTCTTT
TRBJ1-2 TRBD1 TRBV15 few CATSLWGQTNYGYTF TGTGCCACCAGCCTTTGGGGACAGACTAACTATGGCTACACCTTC
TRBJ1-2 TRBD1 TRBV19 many CASSIATGGRGYTF TGTGCCAGTAGTATAGCGACAGGGGGCCGTGGCTACACCTTC
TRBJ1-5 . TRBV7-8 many CASSVRKDQPQHF TGTGCCAGCAGCGTCCGAAAGGATCAGCCCCAGCATTTT
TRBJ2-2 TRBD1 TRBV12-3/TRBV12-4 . CASSLFAGGGNTGELFF TGTGCCAGCAGTTTATTTGCAGGGGGCGGTAACACCGGGGAGCTGTTTTTT
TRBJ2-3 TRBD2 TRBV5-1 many CASSSGLAGATDTQYF TGCGCCAGCAGCTCAGGGCTAGCGGGGGCCACAGATACGCAGTATTTT
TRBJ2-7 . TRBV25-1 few CASRDISYEQYF TGTGCCAGCAGGGACATTAGCTACGAGCAGTACTTC
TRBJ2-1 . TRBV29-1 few CSVEGAGPGNEQFF TGCAGCGTTGAGGGTGCGGGGCCGGGGAATGAGCAGTTCTTC
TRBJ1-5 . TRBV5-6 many CASSLVGGTQHF TGTGCCAGCAGCTTGGTCGGGGGTACCCAGCATTTT
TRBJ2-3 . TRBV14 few CASSQEASRTPSTDTQYF TGTGCCAGCAGCCAAGAGGCTTCGAGGACCCCTAGCACAGATACGCAGTATTTT
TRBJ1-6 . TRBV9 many CASSLPGLNSPLHF TGTGCCAGCAGCCTACCGGGGTTAAATTCACCCCTCCACTTT
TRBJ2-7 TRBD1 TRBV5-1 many CASSLGQGVEPQYF TGCGCCAGCAGCTTGGGACAGGGGGTCGAACCGCAGTACTTC
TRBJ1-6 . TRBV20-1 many CSASNRAIPLSSPLHF TGCAGTGCTAGCAACAGGGCGATACCCCTTAGTTCACCCCTCCACTTT
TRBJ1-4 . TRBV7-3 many CASSLGINEKLFF TGTGCCAGCAGCTTGGGTATTAATGAAAAACTGTTTTTT
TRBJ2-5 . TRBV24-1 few CATSEGGSGETQYF TGTGCCACCAGTGAAGGGGGTTCAGGGGAGACCCAGTACTTC
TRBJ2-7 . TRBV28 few CASSLPGTAYEQYF TGTGCCAGCAGTTTACCCGGGACGGCCTACGAGCAGTACTTC
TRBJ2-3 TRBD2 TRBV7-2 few CASSSPRGTSGTDTQYF TGTGCCAGCAGCTCGCCGCGTGGGACTAGCGGAACAGATACGCAGTATTTT
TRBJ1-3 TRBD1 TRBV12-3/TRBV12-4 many CASSRRTGVGNTIYF TGTGCCAGCAGCCGCAGGACAGGGGTGGGAAACACCATATATTTT
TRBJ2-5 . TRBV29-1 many CSVESGLQETQYF TGCAGCGTTGAAAGCGGACTCCAAGAGACCCAGTACTTC
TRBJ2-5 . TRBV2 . CASNREHQETQYF TGTGCCAGCAACAGGGAACACCAAGAGACCCAGTACTTC
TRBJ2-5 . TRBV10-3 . CAISESSMTGQETQYF TGTGCCATCAGTGAGTCGTCCATGACAGGCCAAGAGACCCAGTACTTC
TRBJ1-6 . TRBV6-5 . CASSYQGVGSPLHF TGTGCCAGCAGTTACCAGGGAGTTGGTTCACCCCTCCACTTT
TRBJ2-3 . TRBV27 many CASSTRLEDNTQYF TGTGCCAGCTCTACTAGACTAGAGGACAATACGCAGTATTTT
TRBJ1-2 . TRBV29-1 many CSVEREKGYTF TGCAGCGTTGAAAGGGAAAAGGGCTACACCTTC
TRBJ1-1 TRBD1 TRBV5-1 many CASSVLTGGSVNTEAFF TGCGCCAGCAGCGTACTAACAGGGGGCTCCGTGAACACTGAAGCTTTCTTT
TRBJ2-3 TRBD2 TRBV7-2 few CASSPVGGGDTDTQYF TGTGCCAGCAGTCCGGTGGGCGGGGGGGACACAGATACGCAGTATTTT
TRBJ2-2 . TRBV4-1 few CASSQFEGLGELFF TGCGCCAGCAGCCAGTTTGAAGGGCTCGGGGAGCTGTTTTTT
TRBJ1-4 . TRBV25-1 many CASSESGVVEKLFF TGTGCCAGCAGTGAATCAGGGGTTGTTGAAAAACTGTTTTTT
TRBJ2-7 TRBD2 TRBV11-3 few CASSLPSGERSYEQYF TGTGCCAGCAGCTTACCTAGCGGGGAACGCTCCTACGAGCAGTACTTC
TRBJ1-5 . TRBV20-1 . CSARLKGRGNQPQHF TGCAGTGCTAGGTTAAAGGGACGAGGCAATCAGCCCCAGCATTTT
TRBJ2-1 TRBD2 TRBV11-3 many CASSLGGGRHNEQFF TGTGCCAGCAGCTTAGGCGGGGGGCGTCACAATGAGCAGTTCTTC
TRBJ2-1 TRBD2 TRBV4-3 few CASSQDATSGSYNEQFF TGCGCCAGCAGCCAAGATGCGACTAGCGGGTCCTACAATGAGCAGTTCTTC
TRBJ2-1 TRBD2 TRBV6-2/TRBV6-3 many CASSYFRLADYNEQFF TGTGCCAGCAGTTACTTTAGGCTAGCGGATTACAATGAGCAGTTCTTC
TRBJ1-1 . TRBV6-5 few CASYRNTEAFF TGTGCCAGCTACAGGAACACTGAAGCTTTCTTT
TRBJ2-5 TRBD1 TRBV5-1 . CASSLASIPTGKLETQYF TGCGCCAGCAGCTTGGCCAGTATTCCGACAGGGAAACTAGAGACCCAGTACTTC
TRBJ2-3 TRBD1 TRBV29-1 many CSVVTGVGDTQYF TGCAGCGTTGTGACAGGGGTCGGGGATACGCAGTATTTT
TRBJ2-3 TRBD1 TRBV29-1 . CSVEQGAGTDTQYF TGCAGCGTGGAACAGGGGGCCGGCACAGATACGCAGTATTTT
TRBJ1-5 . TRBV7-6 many CASSSGQHIANQPQHF TGTGCCAGCAGCTCCGGACAGCACATTGCCAATCAGCCCCAGCATTTT
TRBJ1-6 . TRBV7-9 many CASSSDGMNSPLHF TGTGCCAGCAGCTCGGACGGTATGAATTCACCCCTCCACTTT
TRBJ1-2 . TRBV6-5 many CASTRGRGYGYTF TGTGCCAGCACCCGGGGGCGCGGCTATGGCTACACCTTC
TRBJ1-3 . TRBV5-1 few CASSSPLPGRRSLAAWAGNTIYF TGCGCCAGCAGCTCCCCGCTACCGGGTCGGCGCAGTTTAGCCGCATGGGCTGGAAACACCATATATTTT
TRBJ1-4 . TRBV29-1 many CSVVQVEKLFF TGCAGCGTTGTACAGGTAGAAAAACTGTTTTTT
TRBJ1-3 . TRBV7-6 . CASSLAYSRGNTIYF TGTGCCAGCAGCTTAGCGTATTCCCGGGGAAACACCATATATTTT
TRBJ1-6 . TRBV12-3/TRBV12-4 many CASSTPRGGDSPLHF TGTGCCAGCAGCACCCCCCGGGGGGGTGATTCACCCCTCCACTTT
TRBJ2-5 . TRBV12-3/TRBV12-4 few CASSITGTLQETQYF TGTGCCAGCAGTATAACCGGGACCCTTCAAGAGACCCAGTACTTC
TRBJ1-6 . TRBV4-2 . CASSQDRARPLHF TGTGCCAGCAGCCAAGATAGGGCCAGGCCCCTCCACTTT
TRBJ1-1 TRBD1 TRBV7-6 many CASSLRQGSTEAFF TGTGCCAGCAGCTTACGACAGGGAAGCACTGAAGCTTTCTTT
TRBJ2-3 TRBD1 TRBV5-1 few CASSFRQGERDTQYF TGCGCCAGCAGCTTCCGACAGGGTGAGAGAGATACGCAGTATTTT
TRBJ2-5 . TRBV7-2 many CASSSVAGTSAQTQYF TGTGCCAGCAGCTCGGTGGCAGGGACTTCGGCGCAGACCCAGTACTTC
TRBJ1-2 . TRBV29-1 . CSVEMTLPGWYGYTF TGCAGCGTTGAAATGACCCTGCCAGGGTGGTATGGCTACACCTTC